A single sample gave rise to the 20 T cell receptor beta chains below, sequenced in a study of blood T cell repertoires in COVID-19. Produced via immunoSEQ multiplex PCR; TCRdb's table is partial and in-frame only. The table shows roughly 190,000 clones, with about 90% occurring only once. The sample was PBMCs or T cells enriched from blood (not recorded which). The receptors originated from a woman in her thirties who had recovered from COVID-19.

The V gene is TRBV7-9, the J gene TRBJ2-7, with a possible D match to TRBD1 (6 bases). The CDR3 is 12 amino acids. The V end was cut by 6 bases, the J end by 6 bases, with 12 bases between. Germline loops: CDR1 SEHNR, CDR2 FQNEAQ (reference sequence). The CDR3 loop is CASSRTGLEQYF. In DNA form, the CDR3 reads TGTGCCAGCAGTCGAACAGGGCTCGAGCAGTACTTC.

This chain joins TRBV4-2 and TRBJ1-2, with 7 nucleotides matching TRBD1. This CDR3 spans 15 amino acids. The trim removed 3 bases at V and 2 bases at J, leaving 6 bases unmatched. Germline V lookup: CDR1 LGHNA, CDR2 YNFKEQ. CDR3 DNA: TGTGCCAGCAGCCAGGGACAGTGGACGAACTATGGCTACACCTTC. Translating it yields CASSQGQWTNYGYTF.

The chain employs TRBV6-5 and TRBJ1-1; 7 nucleotides align to TRBD1. The CDR3 loop spans 14 amino acids. V was pared by 6 bases and J by 3 bases, with 7 bases of the junction left unmatched. The V gene's germline CDR1 is MNHEY and CDR2 SVGAGI. Here the CDR3 reads CASSKQGLDTEAFF. CDR3 bases: TGTGCCAGCAGCAAACAGGGGTTGGACACTGAAGCTTTCTTT.

CDR3 sequence (DNA): TGTGCCTGTTCCCGGACAGCGGTAGCTGGAAACACCATATATTTT. This codes for CACSRTAVAGNTIYF. The gene calls are TRBV30 and TRBJ1-3, with TRBD1 as a possible D gene (6 bases). Per germline, CDR1 GTSNPN and CDR2 SVGIG (reference sequence). The CDR3 has 15 residues. Trimming shortened V by 6 bases and J by 2 bases, and 17 bases separated the two germline ends.

This rearrangement joins TRBV6-1 to TRBJ1-1; 8 positions agree with TRBD1. Germline CDR1 reads MNHNS; CDR2 reads SASEGT. This CDR3 has 16 residues. Trimming took 2 bases from V and 1 from J; bases not matched to a gene: 6. The CDR3: CASSELAGGGNTEAFF. Here the CDR3 DNA reads TGTGCCAGCAGTGAACTGGCAGGGGGCGGGAACACTGAAGCTTTCTTT.

The J gene is TRBJ1-1, the V gene TRBV2; 7 bases agree with TRBD1. V dropped 5 bases and J dropped 0; count of bases not matched to a gene: 3. The CDR3 is made up of 14 amino acids. Germline V gives CDR1 SNHLY, CDR2 FYNNEI. The CDR3 DNA follows: TGTGCCAGCAGTAAGGGGGCCCTGAACACTGAAGCTTTCTTT. Translated, it gives CASSKGALNTEAFF.

V usage is TRBV5-1 and J usage is TRBJ1-1; D not certain. V was clipped by 0 bases and J by 4 bases, with 7 bases between them. The CDR3 is made up of 13 amino acids. Germline CDR1 reads SGHRS; CDR2 reads YFSETQ. In nucleotides, the CDR3 is TGCGCCAGCAGCTTGGCGGGTAGCACTGAAGCTTTCTTT. As protein: CASSLAGSTEAFF.

This clone was counted a few times. This chain joins TRBV4-2 and TRBJ1-3, with no clear D. This CDR3 spans 17 amino acids. CDR1 is LGHNA and CDR2 is YNFKEQ in the germline V gene. With 5 bases removed from V and 0 bases from J, the gap between germline ends came to 17 bases. This chain's CDR3 is CASSSPTAVSSGNTIYF. CDR3 DNA: TGTGCCAGCAGCTCCCCGACGGCGGTTAGCTCTGGAAACACCATATATTTT.

The chain combines TRBV11-3 with TRBJ2-5; D not resolved. There are 14 residues in the CDR3. Trimming took off 1 base at V and 4 bases at J, with 10 bases between the two ends. Germline V CDR1 and CDR2: SGHNT, YENEEA. In nucleotides, the CDR3 is TGTGCCAGCAGCTTAGGTTCGGGTGGAGAGACCCAGTACTTC. It translates to CASSLGSGGETQYF. Full variable domain (rest looked up from reference TRBV11-3 and TRBJ2-5): EAGVVQSPRYKIIEKKQPVAFWCNPISGHNTLYWYLQNLGQGPELLIRYENEEAVDDSQLPKDRFSAERLKGVDSTLKIQPAELGDSAVYLCASSLGSGGETQYFGPGTRLLVL.

This clone was detected a few times. The rearrangement links TRBV24-1 to TRBJ2-3, with D tentatively TRBD2 (6 bases). Germline CDR1 and CDR2: KGHDR and SFDVKD. V shed 5 bases and J shed 7 bases, with 12 bases lying between them. This CDR3 has 13 residues. Here the CDR3 reads CATSVTAGNTQYF. CDR3 nucleotides: TGTGCCACCAGTGTGACGGCGGGGAATACGCAGTATTTT.

This chain uses TRBV19 with TRBJ1-5, with D perhaps TRBD1 (5 bases). Germline CDR1 LNHDA, CDR2 SQIVND (reference sequence). V was shortened by 5 bases and J by 6 bases, with 17 bases between the two germline ends. The CDR3 is made up of 15 amino acids. CDR3 nucleotides: TGTGCCAGTAGTGGAATAACAGGCTCTGGTCAGCCCCAGCATTTT. It is translated as CASSGITGSGQPQHF.

This chain connects TRBV19 to TRBJ1-5; 7 bases fit TRBD1. The CDR3 has 15 residues. The trim removed 5 bases at V and 1 base at J, leaving 5 bases unmatched. Per germline, CDR1 LNHDA and CDR2 SQIVND (reference sequence). CDR3: CASSFRDRSNQPQHF. In DNA form, the CDR3 reads TGTGCCAGTAGTTTTCGGGACAGAAGCAATCAGCCCCAGCATTTT.

This clone was recorded only once. This chain uses TRBV7-9 with TRBJ2-7, with 7 bases aligning to TRBD1. The CDR3 is 16 residues long. Germline V gene sequence: CDR1 SEHNR, CDR2 FQNEAQ (reference sequence). The V segment lost 1 base and the J segment 4 bases; nucleotides outside the gene matches: 10. The DNA for the CDR3 is TGTGCCAGCAGCTTAGTGTCGGCAGGGGGTGGGTACGAGCAGTACTTC. It specifies CASSLVSAGGGYEQYF.

This chain joins TRBV3-1 (or the pseudogene TRBV3-2) and TRBJ1-1; D is unclear. From germline, CDR1 is LGHDT and CDR2 YNNKEL (reference sequence). The CDR3 length is 13 residues. V shed 2 bases and J shed 7 bases, with 11 bases lying between them. The CDR3, as DNA: TGTGCCAGCAGCCAACTTACCGGGGTTGAAGCTTTCTTT. Protein sequence: CASSQLTGVEAFF.

The CDR3 sequence is CASSLPAGGPPEQYF. For the CDR3, the DNA is TGTGCCAGCAGCTTACCTGCGGGAGGGCCGCCTGAGCAGTACTTC. The rearrangement links TRBV7-2 to TRBJ2-7, with TRBD2 matching over 9 bases. Germline CDR1 SGHTA, CDR2 FQGNSA. Unmatched junction bases numbered 9, after V lost 2 bases and J lost 7 bases. The CDR3 runs 15 residues.

The chain joins TRBV2 to TRBJ1-5; perhaps TRBD1 as D (6 bases). Germline loops: CDR1 SNHLY, CDR2 FYNNEI. This CDR3 contains 13 residues. V was shortened by 11 bases and J by 7 bases, with 18 bases between the two germline ends. The CDR3 bases are TGTGCCTCCCGCGCGGGGGCAAGGCAGCCCCAGCATTTT. Its translation: CASRAGARQPQHF.

The V and J genes are TRBV6-4 and TRBJ1-6, with a weak D call TRBD1 (6 bases). Germline CDR1 is MRHNA and CDR2 is SNTAGT. V was trimmed by 0 bases and J by 5 bases, leaving 8 bases between them. The CDR3 has 15 residues. The CDR3 DNA follows: TGTGCCAGCAGTGACTCTACAGGGCATAATTCACCCCTCCACTTT. Translated: CASSDSTGHNSPLHF.

The chain carries TRBV9 and TRBJ1-1; TRBD1 agrees at 10 bases. Germline-derived CDR1 and CDR2 are SGDLS and YYNGEE. The CDR3 is made up of 16 amino acids. V lost 4 bases and J lost 2; bases outside the gene matches: 8. CDR3 in DNA: TGTGCCAGCAGCTTCGACAGGGGGCAAGGAAACACTGAAGCTTTCTTT. Translation gives CASSFDRGQGNTEAFF.

This clone appeared a single time. This chain links TRBV5-6 with TRBJ2-1; 9 nucleotides line up with TRBD2. V was pared by 2 bases and J by 10 bases, with 7 bases of the junction left unmatched. The CDR3 consists of 14 residues. The germline gives CDR1 SGHDT, CDR2 YYEEEE. CDR3 amino acids: CASSFGGGAREQFF. DNA for the CDR3: TGTGCCAGCAGCTTTGGCGGGGGGGCAAGGGAGCAGTTCTTC. Full variable domain (outside the CDR3, taken from reference TRBV5-6 and TRBJ2-1): DAGVTQSPTHLIKTRGQQVTLRCSPKSGHDTVSWYQQALGQGPQFIFQYYEEEERQRGNFPDRFSGHQFPNYSSELNVNALLLGDSALYLCASSFGGGAREQFFGPGTRLTVL.

The rearrangement links TRBV7-9 to TRBJ2-5; weak D call: TRBD1 (5 bases). Germline lookup yields CDR1 SEHNR and CDR2 FQNEAQ (reference sequence). Trimming stripped 5 bases from V and 4 bases from J, with 14 bases between. The CDR3 spans 14 residues. The CDR3 sequence is CASSPKGVGETQYF. DNA of the CDR3: TGTGCCAGCAGCCCCAAAGGGGTAGGAGAGACCCAGTACTTC. Full variable domain (missing parts from reference TRBV7-9 and TRBJ2-5): DTGVSQNPRHKITKRGQNVTFRCDPISEHNRLYWYRQTLGQGPEFLTYFQNEAQLEKSRLLSDRFSAERPKGSFSTLEIQRTEQGDSAMYLCASSPKGVGETQYFGPGTRLLVL.